The next 6 T cell receptor beta chains were all read from a single sample in a study of T cells in Graves' hyperthyroidism and ophthalmopathy. Amplified TCR beta CDR3 regions derived from RNA transcripts. The study used the HTBI primer set for a first-round RT-PCR of the TCR CDR3. TCRdb redid the calling of the multiplex PCR reads with MiXCR, one entry per CDR3 protein. The table lists around 380,000 distinct CDR3 sequences, roughly 13% of them singletons. Sequencing was performed on blood. All receptors come from a young man with Graves' hyperthyroidism that later progressed to Graves' ophthalmopathy.

This clonotype was detected many times. J is TRBJ1-5 and V is TRBV7-8, with D possibly being TRBD1 (6 bases). V shed 5 bases and J shed 4 bases, with 21 bases lying between them. The CDR3 spans 17 residues. From germline, CDR1 is SGHVS and CDR2 FQNEAQ. The CDR3 coding sequence is TGTGCCAGCAGCCCAGACAGGCCTTTACTTGGTAATCAGCCCCAGCATTTT. Its protein product is CASSPDRPLLGNQPQHF.

The J gene is TRBJ2-2, the V gene TRBV28, with 7 bases matching TRBD1. Losses at the gene ends were 7 bases for V and 0 bases for J; bases not matched to a gene: 5. Germline V gene sequence: CDR1 MDHEN, CDR2 SYDVKM. The CDR3 has 15 residues. The CDR3 region has the DNA TGTGCCAGCAACCCTCAGGGGGCGAACACCGGGGAGCTGTTTTTT. Protein: CASNPQGANTGELFF.

At least ten counts were recorded for this clonotype. The chain uses TRBV5-1 and TRBJ2-7, with D possibly matching TRBD1 (6 bases). The CDR3 covers 14 residues. V gave up 1 base and J gave up 4 bases, with 12 bases separating them. Germline assignment: CDR1 SGHRS and CDR2 YFSETQ. This chain's CDR3 is CASSLYRQGYEQYF. DNA for the CDR3: TGCGCCAGCAGCTTGTATCGGCAGGGGTACGAGCAGTACTTC.

This clonotype was recorded at least ten times. The V and J genes are TRBV29-1 and TRBJ1-1; D remains ambiguous. The V and J ends lost 0 bases and 2 bases respectively, with 7 bases between them. CDR1 and CDR2 (germline): SQVTM, ANQGSEA. The CDR3 runs 13 residues. The CDR3, as DNA: TGCAGCGTTGAAGAACAGACCAACACTGAAGCTTTCTTT. Translated, it gives CSVEEQTNTEAFF.

In the case of this clonotype: A much larger clone differs by one base, so this may be a read error. This rearrangement joins TRBV28 to TRBJ1-1; 9 positions match TRBD1. V lost 7 bases and J lost 4; bases outside the gene matches: 7. The CDR3 loop spans 14 amino acids. Germline V gives CDR1 MDHEN, CDR2 SYDVKM. CDR3 sequence: CASNPLTGGTEAFF. As DNA, the CDR3 is TGTGCCAGCAACCCACTGACAGGGGGCACTGAAGCTTTCTTT.

In this sample, this clonotype turned up many times. V gene TRBV28 combines with J gene TRBJ2-7; 9 bases are shared with TRBD1. Looked up from germline, CDR1 is MDHEN and CDR2 is SYDVKM. There are 17 residues in the CDR3. The V gene end was trimmed by 4 bases and the J gene end by 1 base; junction bases not matched to a gene: 11. CDR3 coding DNA: TGTGCCAGCAGTTGGATGCCGGGACAGGGAAGTTCCTACGAGCAGTACTTC. It yields the protein CASSWMPGQGSSYEQYF.